This paragraph covers one T cell receptor (beta chain) sequence. Its antigen is currently unknown. Only in-frame clones appear in the TCRdb table, and some are missing; sequencing was by immunoSEQ multiplex PCR. The sample records under 95,000 clones, 78% being singletons. The data originate from a study of radiotherapy plus CTLA-4 blockade in lung cancer. Looking at the study overall: Among all patients, 18% showed objective responses, while more than 25% had disease control. Broader study findings: Blood TCR clones of tumor origin expanded after radiotherapy plus ipilimumab. Reported findings show early blood T cell clone dynamics, with interferon-beta, best predicted response.

The germline CDR1 and CDR2 sequences are LNHDA and SQIVND (reference sequence). Trimming pared 6 bases from V and 5 bases from J, leaving 11 bases between. CDR3 length: 13 amino acids. The source was peripheral blood, collected from a patient treated with radiotherapy plus ipilimumab. This receptor was identified in a human donor with non-small cell lung cancer whose response to radiotherapy plus ipilimumab could not be evaluated. Some clones in this sample may be carry-over from other donors' samples. V usage is TRBV19 and J usage is TRBJ1-5; possibly TRBD1 for D (5 bases). The CDR3 DNA sequence: TGTGCCAGTAGGGGGCAGTACCATCAGCCCCAGCATTTT. This gives the protein CASRGQYHQPQHF.